The 27 T cell receptor beta chains given below trace back to one sample, sequenced in a study of T cell responses to AZD1222 COVID-19 vaccine. TCRdb's copy holds only in-frame clones and misses some; the assay was immunoSEQ multiplex PCR. This sample has around 110,000 clones; approximately 83% occur once, and the top ten carry about 4%. The sequenced sample was peripheral blood, obtained on day 0 of MenACWY control vaccination. Receptors were obtained from an adult in good health.

V is TRBV24-1 and J is TRBJ2-5; TRBD1 might be the D (7 bases). Germline CDR1 and CDR2: KGHDR and SFDVKD. V lost 5 bases to trimming and J lost 1 base, with 10 bases between them. This CDR3 is built from 14 residues. For the CDR3, the DNA is TGTGCCACCAGTGCCAGGGGGGCCCAAGAGACCCAGTACTTC. Amino acid sequence: CATSARGAQETQYF.

J is TRBJ2-1 and V is TRBV7-3; D gene unclear. This CDR3 is built from 12 residues. Trimming cost V 0 bases and J 8 bases, with 5 bases left between them. The germline V gene encodes CDR1 SGHTA and CDR2 FQGTGA. CDR3 sequence (DNA): TGTGCCAGCAGCTTAACTGGGGATGAGCAGTTCTTC. It yields the protein CASSLTGDEQFF.

The chain uses TRBV7-2 and TRBJ2-7; 9 positions match TRBD1. Losses at the gene ends were 5 bases for V and 9 bases for J; bases not matched to a gene: 14. Germline-derived CDR1 and CDR2 are SGHTA and FQGNSA. The CDR3 is 15 amino acids. The CDR3 DNA sequence: TGTGCCAGCAGCCTCGCCGGGACAGGGTCCCCTCCGCAGTACTTC. This codes for CASSLAGTGSPPQYF.

V gene TRBV19 combines with J gene TRBJ2-7, with D tentatively TRBD2 (6 bases). Looked up from germline, CDR1 is LNHDA and CDR2 is SQIVND (reference sequence). This CDR3 is 13 amino acids long. V gave up 5 bases and J gave up 5 bases, with 13 bases separating them. The CDR3 sequence: CASSFGGAHEQYF. The CDR3 DNA reads TGTGCCAGTAGTTTTGGAGGGGCCCACGAGCAGTACTTC.

The V and J genes are TRBV2 and TRBJ1-6, with TRBD1 matching 8 bases. Germline values: CDR1 SNHLY, CDR2 FYNNEI. The CDR3 extends over 14 amino acids. V shed 6 bases and J 6 bases; nucleotides not matched to a gene: 4. CDR3 sequence reads: CASRDRDSNSPLHF. The CDR3 nucleotides are TGTGCCAGCAGGGACAGGGATAGTAATTCACCCCTCCACTTT.

V is TRBV11-1 and J is TRBJ1-1; 9 nucleotides align to TRBD1. Losses at the gene ends were 4 bases for V and 1 base for J; bases not matched to a gene: 7. The CDR3 is 16 residues long. Germline-derived CDR1 and CDR2 are SGHAT and FQDESV (reference sequence). The CDR3 DNA follows: TGTGCCAGCAGCTCCCGGGACAGGGTCGCGAACACTGAAGCTTTCTTT. Its protein product is CASSSRDRVANTEAFF.

This CDR3 reads CAWGQGASGYTF. In DNA form, the CDR3 reads TGTGCCTGGGGACAGGGGGCGAGTGGCTACACCTTC. The V call is TRBV30, the J call TRBJ1-2, with TRBD1 matching over 11 bases. Trimming removed 5 bases from V and 7 bases from J; junction bases left unmatched: 3. This CDR3 is 12 amino acids long. Germline loops: CDR1 GTSNPN, CDR2 SVGIG (reference sequence).

The chain uses TRBV30 and TRBJ1-1; D is unclear. The length of the CDR3 is 12 residues. Between the trimmed V and J ends, which lost 3 bases and 6 bases, there was a span of 11 bases. Germline assignment: CDR1 GTSNPN and CDR2 SVGIG (reference sequence). CDR3 residues: CAWRPPGSEAFF. The CDR3 nucleotides read TGTGCCTGGAGACCCCCGGGCTCTGAAGCTTTCTTT.

This chain links TRBV28 with TRBJ1-4, with 10 bases fitting TRBD1. From germline, CDR1 is MDHEN and CDR2 SYDVKM. V was pared by 3 bases and J by 8 bases, with 3 bases of the junction left unmatched. This CDR3 has 14 residues. CDR3 in amino acids: CASSFGTGAEKLFF. CDR3 nucleotide sequence: TGTGCCAGCAGTTTCGGGACAGGGGCAGAAAAACTGTTTTTT.

The J gene is TRBJ1-1, the V gene TRBV9, with 7 bases fitting TRBD1. This CDR3 spans 15 amino acids. Germline CDR1 is SGDLS and CDR2 is YYNGEE. The ends lost 0 bases at V and 3 bases at J; junction bases unmatched: 5. CDR3 in DNA: TGTGCCAGCAGCGTAGGGGGAAGGGGGCACACTGAAGCTTTCTTT. As protein: CASSVGGRGHTEAFF. The full variable domain, rest sourced from reference TRBV9 and TRBJ1-1, is DSGVTQTPKHLITATGQRVTLRCSPRSGDLSVYWYQQSLDQGLQFLIQYYNGEERAKGNILERFSAQQFPDLHSELNLSSLELGDSALYFCASSVGGRGHTEAFFGQGTRLTVV.

The chain couples TRBV29-1 to TRBJ1-4, with D possibly being TRBD1 (6 bases). This CDR3 spans 13 amino acids. The germline V gene encodes CDR1 SQVTM and CDR2 ANQGSEA. Trimming took 5 bases from V and 5 from J, leaving 12 bases between them. CDR3 amino acids: CSVSGGWNEKLFF. In DNA, the CDR3 is TGCAGCGTTTCTGGGGGCTGGAATGAAAAACTGTTTTTT.

The rearrangement uses TRBV6-2 or TRBV6-3 and TRBJ2-5; 10 positions match TRBD2. Germline assignment: CDR1 MNHEY and CDR2 SVGEGT. CDR3 length: 15 residues. V was pared by 4 bases and J by 5 bases, with 7 bases of the junction left unmatched. CDR3 nucleotide sequence: TGTGCCAGCAGTTCGACGGGACTAGCGAGGGAGACCCAGTACTTC. Translating it yields CASSSTGLARETQYF.

This sequence joins TRBV6-6 and TRBJ2-3; D remains ambiguous. V lost 5 bases, J lost 3 bases, and 21 bases lay in between. Germline loops: CDR1 MNHNY, CDR2 SVGAGI (reference sequence). The CDR3 extends over 17 amino acids. CDR3: CASSQPLLPGWTDTQYF. CDR3 bases: TGTGCCAGCAGTCAACCCCTTCTCCCGGGTTGGACAGATACGCAGTATTTT.

This sequence joins TRBV15 and TRBJ1-5; no definite D call. The CDR3 loop spans 13 amino acids. Germline values: CDR1 LNHNV, CDR2 YYDKDF (reference sequence). Trimming shortened V by 6 bases and J by 4 bases, and 10 bases separated the two germline ends. CDR3 sequence (DNA): TGTGCCACCAGTAATGGGCAAAATCAGCCCCAGCATTTT. Encoded protein: CATSNGQNQPQHF.

The CDR3 nucleotides are TGTGCCAGCAGCTCCATCAGGGGAGTAACTGAAGCTTTCTTT. Its protein product is CASSSIRGVTEAFF. The J gene is TRBJ1-1, the V gene TRBV7-2; weak D call: TRBD1 (6 bases). Trimming took 4 bases from V and 5 from J, leaving 14 bases between them. The CDR3 spans 14 residues. Germline CDR1 is SGHTA and CDR2 is FQGNSA. Variable domain in full (rest from reference TRBV7-2 and TRBJ1-1): GAGVSQSPSNKVTEKGKDVELRCDPISGHTALYWYRQSLGQGLEFLIYFQGNSAPDKSGLPSDRFSAERTGGSVSTLTIQRTQQEDSAVYLCASSSIRGVTEAFFGQGTRLTVV.

This rearrangement joins TRBV3-1 (or the pseudogene TRBV3-2) to TRBJ1-6; 7 bases map to TRBD1. The junction had 7 bases not matched to a gene; V was cut back by 1 base and J by 7 bases. Germline V gene lookup returns CDR1 LGHDT and CDR2 YNNKEL (reference sequence). There are 16 residues in the CDR3. CDR3 residues: CASSQATGTANSPLHF. The CDR3 nucleotides are TGTGCCAGCAGCCAAGCGACTGGGACAGCAAATTCACCCCTCCACTTT.

This chain links TRBV25-1 with TRBJ1-4, with TRBD1 as a possible D gene (5 bases). Germline values: CDR1 MGHDK, CDR2 SYGVNS. The CDR3 covers 15 residues. Trimming stripped 1 base from V and 7 bases from J, with 13 bases between. As DNA, the CDR3 is TGTGCCAGCAGTGAATGGGGGTCCCTGAGTGAAAAACTGTTTTTT. It translates to CASSEWGSLSEKLFF.

This chain uses TRBV2 with TRBJ2-5; 11 nucleotides agree with TRBD2. Losses at the gene ends were 5 bases for V and 4 bases for J; bases not matched to a gene: 3. The germline V gene encodes CDR1 SNHLY and CDR2 FYNNEI. CDR3 length: 14 amino acids. The CDR3 DNA sequence: TGTGCCAGCAGTCCCGGGACTAGCGGAGAGACCCAGTACTTC. Amino acids: CASSPGTSGETQYF.

The rearrangement uses TRBV28 and TRBJ1-4, with D perhaps matching TRBD1 (5 bases). Germline CDR1 and CDR2: MDHEN and SYDVKM. The CDR3 sequence is 14 residues long. The germline V and J ends were trimmed by 3 bases and 9 bases, with 14 bases remaining between them. CDR3 DNA: TGTGCCAGCAGTTTTTCCCAGGGTCGAAAAAAACTGTTTTTT. This gives the protein CASSFSQGRKKLFF. The full variable domain, rest sourced from reference TRBV28 and TRBJ1-4, is DVKVTQSSRYLVKRTGEKVFLECVQDMDHENMFWYRQDPGLGLRLIYFSYDVKMKEKGDIPEGYSVSREKKERFSLILESASTNQTSMYLCASSFSQGRKKLFFGSGTQLSVL.

The CDR3 loop is CAWSGDDYGYTF. The CDR3 DNA reads TGTGCCTGGAGTGGGGATGACTATGGCTACACCTTC. The V call is TRBV30, the J call TRBJ1-2, with unresolved D. The V end was cut by 1 base, the J end by 3 bases, with 6 bases between. The CDR3 extends over 12 amino acids. Germline values: CDR1 GTSNPN, CDR2 SVGIG (reference sequence).

This chain joins TRBV25-1 and TRBJ2-5; 15 bases are a match to TRBD2. This CDR3 comprises 17 residues. V gave up 5 bases and J gave up 5 bases; unmatched junction bases: 9. CDR1 and CDR2 (germline): MGHDK, SYGVNS. CDR3: CASSPGLAGGHGETQYF. CDR3 coding DNA: TGTGCCAGCAGTCCGGGACTAGCGGGGGGCCATGGCGAGACCCAGTACTTC.

The V and J genes are TRBV11-1 and TRBJ1-4, with a possible D match to TRBD1 (6 bases). The CDR3 sequence is 15 residues long. CDR1 is SGHAT and CDR2 is FQDESV in the germline V gene (reference sequence). Trimming removed 5 bases from V and 7 bases from J, with 17 bases in between. CDR3 bases: TGTGCCAGCAGCCTAGGGGGACTACAGGGTGAAAAACTGTTTTTT. This encodes CASSLGGLQGEKLFF.

The gene calls are TRBV7-2 and TRBJ2-5; 8 bases match TRBD1. CDR1 is SGHTA, CDR2 FQGNSA, per germline. The trim removed 1 base at V and 0 bases at J, leaving 1 base unmatched. The length of the CDR3 is 15 residues. In DNA, the CDR3 is TGTGCCAGCAGCTTAGACAGGGGGTACCAAGAGACCCAGTACTTC. Residues: CASSLDRGYQETQYF.

This chain joins TRBV27 and TRBJ2-7; no clear D. In germline, CDR1 is MNHEY, CDR2 SMNVEV (reference sequence). The CDR3 loop spans 14 amino acids. Trimming cost V 3 bases and J 7 bases, with 16 bases left between them. CDR3 in DNA: TGTGCCAGCAGTTTGGGTCAGTTCTCAGGTGAGCAGTACTTC. Its translation is CASSLGQFSGEQYF.

V and J are TRBV28 and TRBJ1-3; maybe TRBD1 (5 bases). CDR1 and CDR2 (germline): MDHEN, SYDVKM. V lost 7 bases and J lost 2, with 15 bases in between. This CDR3 spans 15 amino acids. CDR3 in amino acids: CASTLIGAAGNTIYF. CDR3 bases: TGTGCCAGCACTCTTATAGGGGCAGCTGGAAACACCATATATTTT.

The V gene is TRBV5-5, the J gene TRBJ2-2, with D unclear. The CDR3 has 16 residues. V was pared by 0 bases and J by 0 bases, with 9 bases between. Germline lookup yields CDR1 SGHKS and CDR2 YYEKEE (reference sequence). CDR3 amino acids: CASSLGAAPNTGELFF. CDR3 nucleotides: TGTGCCAGCAGCTTGGGGGCGGCCCCGAACACCGGGGAGCTGTTTTTT.

V is TRBV6-5 and J is TRBJ1-1, with TRBD1 identical over 7 bases. The CDR3 totals 14 residues. Germline loops: CDR1 MNHEY, CDR2 SVGAGI. The J segment lost 0 bases and the V segment lost 6 bases, leaving 4 bases of the junction unmatched. In nucleotides, the CDR3 is TGTGCCAGCAGACTCACAGGGGTGAACACTGAAGCTTTCTTT. It translates to CASRLTGVNTEAFF.